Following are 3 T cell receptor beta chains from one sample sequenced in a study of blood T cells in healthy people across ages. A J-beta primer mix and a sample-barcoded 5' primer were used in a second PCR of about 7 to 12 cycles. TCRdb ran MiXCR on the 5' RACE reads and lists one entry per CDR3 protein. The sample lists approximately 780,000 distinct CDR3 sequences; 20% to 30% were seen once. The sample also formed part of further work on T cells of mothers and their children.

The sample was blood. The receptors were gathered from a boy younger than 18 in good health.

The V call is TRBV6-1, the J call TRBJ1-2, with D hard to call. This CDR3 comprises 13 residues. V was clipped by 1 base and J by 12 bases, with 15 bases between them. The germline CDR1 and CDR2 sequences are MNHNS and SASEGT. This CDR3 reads CASSEGSFEGHTF. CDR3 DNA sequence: TGTGCCAGCAGTGAAGGTTCCTTCGAGGGCCACACCTTC.

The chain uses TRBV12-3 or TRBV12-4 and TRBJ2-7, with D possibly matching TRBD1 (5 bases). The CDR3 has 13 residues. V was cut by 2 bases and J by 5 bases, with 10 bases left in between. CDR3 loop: CASSLLGRDEQYF. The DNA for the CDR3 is TGTGCCAGCAGTTTATTGGGCAGGGACGAGCAGTACTTC.

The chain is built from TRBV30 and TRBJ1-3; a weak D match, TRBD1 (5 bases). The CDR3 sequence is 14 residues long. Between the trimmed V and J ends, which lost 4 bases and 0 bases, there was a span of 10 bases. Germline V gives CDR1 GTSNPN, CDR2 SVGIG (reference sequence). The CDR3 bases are TGTGCCTGGACCCGGGGCCTCTCTGGAAACACCATATATTTT. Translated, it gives CAWTRGLSGNTIYF.